A selection of T cell receptor beta chains follows, all from one sample in a study of blood T cell repertoires in COVID-19. Here immunoSEQ multiplex PCR was the method, and the copy in TCRdb shows in-frame clones only, minus some. The sample consists of 150,000 to 200,000 clones, approximately 80% of them appearing once. The sequenced sample was PBMCs or T cells enriched from blood (not recorded which). These receptors were taken from a man between 35 and 55 years old who had recovered from COVID-19. Both conserved end residues are part of each CDR3. Each record gives: V gene, CDR3 protein.

TRBV6-1,CASSEALTGFSGNQPQHF
TRBV5-4,CASSFPIGSETQYF
TRBV30,CAWGESTGGPQYF
TRBV19,CASTRGSNQPQHF
TRBV2,CASQGNNQPQHF
TRBV3-1/TRBV3-2,CASSPLLASKMTDTQYF
TRBV7-3,CASSPYAGGTDTQYF
TRBV6-5,CASSSGTMNTEAFF
TRBV11-2,CASSFGTSGLYGPDTQYF
TRBV6-4,CASRAADTQYF
TRBV27,CASSAAISGANVLTF
TRBV9,CASSVEALNTEAFF
TRBV30,CAWTRETEAFF
TRBV19,CASSVQGSRTEAFF
TRBV3-1/TRBV3-2,CASGQGRAAFF
TRBV5-1,CASSLQGGNTEAFF
TRBV5-1,CASRPFWGENYGYTF
TRBV5-1,CASSGGRSTDTQYF
TRBV24-1,CATSDTGGRGYTF
TRBV7-8,CASSRGQGSVSYGYTF
TRBV3-1/TRBV3-2,CASSQGTTVNQPQHF
TRBV30,CAWSVGTSAIDTQYF
TRBV2,CAGGTSQETQYF
TRBV30,CAWSSMQGTHGYTF
TRBV3-1/TRBV3-2,CASSLLVGGQFF
TRBV25-1,CASSDIWTANEKLFF
TRBV5-4,CASSLDPGQGSTEAFF
TRBV5-4,CASSFQGKKSYEQYF
TRBV7-9,CASSLDSGVSEQFF
TRBV7-9,CASSLVAGGEQYF
TRBV7-8,CASSLASRQPQHF
TRBV14,CASSQDLSPGYSYEQYF
TRBV18,CASAHSEEYGYTF
TRBV6-5,CASRGTGRSYTF
TRBV27,CASTLTGTRGNSPLHF
TRBV19,CASKSRGGDTQYF
TRBV6-1,CASSGPGRGHNSPLHF
TRBV6-5,CASSLPGQGAYTEAFF
TRBV7-6,CASSLAGNRGRGGGYTF
TRBV3-1/TRBV3-2,CASSPRDSGEQYF
TRBV18,CASSPVLGQGGYGYTF
TRBV19,CASSSRLAGDQYNEQFF
TRBV5-4,CASSLPTSGSYNEQFF
TRBV4-2,CASSQGTSGGAMRTGELFF
TRBV5-4,CASSFIEETQYF
TRBV7-2,CASSSGQPGQYEQYF
TRBV29-1,CSVGQGLDGYTF
TRBV3-1/TRBV3-2,CASSPQSSNQPQHF
TRBV6-1,CASSVGYGTGVSYEQYF
TRBV3-1/TRBV3-2,CASSQESGTSAYNEQFF
TRBV11-2,CASSLTGGQFTNVLTF
TRBV29-1,CGAGLMNTEAFF
TRBV6-5,CASKKQGPHYEQYF
TRBV3-1/TRBV3-2,CASSQFVTGSGLSTDTQYF
TRBV12-5,CASSPPGFEQFF
TRBV6-2/TRBV6-3,CASSRIRGSTDTQYF
TRBV27,CASRPPDRVNTGELFF